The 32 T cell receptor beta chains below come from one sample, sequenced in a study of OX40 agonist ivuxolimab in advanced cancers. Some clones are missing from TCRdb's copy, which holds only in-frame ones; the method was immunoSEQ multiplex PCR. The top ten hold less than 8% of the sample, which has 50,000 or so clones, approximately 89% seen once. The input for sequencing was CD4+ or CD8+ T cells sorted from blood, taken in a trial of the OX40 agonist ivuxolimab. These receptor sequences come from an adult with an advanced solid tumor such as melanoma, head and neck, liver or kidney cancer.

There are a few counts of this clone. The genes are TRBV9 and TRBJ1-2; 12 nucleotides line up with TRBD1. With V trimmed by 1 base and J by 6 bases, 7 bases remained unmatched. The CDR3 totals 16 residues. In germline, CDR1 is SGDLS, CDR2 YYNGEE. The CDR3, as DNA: TGTGCCAGCAGCGTAAGTTCCGGGACAGGGGGCAATGGCTACACCTTC. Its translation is CASSVSSGTGGNGYTF.

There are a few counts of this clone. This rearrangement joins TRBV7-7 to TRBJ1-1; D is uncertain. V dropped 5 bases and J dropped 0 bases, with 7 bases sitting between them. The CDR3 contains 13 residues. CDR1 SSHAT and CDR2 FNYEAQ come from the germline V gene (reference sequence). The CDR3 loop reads CASSPVMNTEAFF. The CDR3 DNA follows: TGTGCCAGCAGCCCCGTGATGAACACTGAAGCTTTCTTT.

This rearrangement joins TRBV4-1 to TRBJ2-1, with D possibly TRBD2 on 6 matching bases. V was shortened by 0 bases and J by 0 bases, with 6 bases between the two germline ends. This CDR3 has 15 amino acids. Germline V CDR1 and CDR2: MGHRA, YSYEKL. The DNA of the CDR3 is TGCGCCAGCAGCCAAGACGGGGGCTCCTACAATGAGCAGTTCTTC. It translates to CASSQDGGSYNEQFF.

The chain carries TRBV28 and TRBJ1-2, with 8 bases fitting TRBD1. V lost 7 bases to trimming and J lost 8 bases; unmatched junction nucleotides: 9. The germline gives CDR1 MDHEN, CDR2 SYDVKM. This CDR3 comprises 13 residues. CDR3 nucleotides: TGTGCCAGCACCATCCTGACAGGGGAAGGCTACACCTTC. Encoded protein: CASTILTGEGYTF.

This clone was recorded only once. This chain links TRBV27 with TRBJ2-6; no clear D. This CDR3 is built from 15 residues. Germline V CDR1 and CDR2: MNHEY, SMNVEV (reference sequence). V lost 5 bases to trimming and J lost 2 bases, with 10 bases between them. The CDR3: CASSPERAGANVLTF. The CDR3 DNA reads TGTGCCAGCAGTCCCGAAAGGGCTGGGGCCAACGTCCTGACTTTC. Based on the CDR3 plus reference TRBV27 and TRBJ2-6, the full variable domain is EAQVTQNPRYLITVTGKKLTVTCSQNMNHEYMSWYRQDPGLGLRQIYYSMNVEVTDKGDVPEGYKVSRKEKRNFPLILESPSPNQTSLYFCASSPERAGANVLTFGAGSRLTVL.

This CDR3 is CASSDGDSYTEAFF. The CDR3 DNA sequence: TGTGCCAGCAGTGACGGAGACAGCTACACTGAAGCTTTCTTT. The V call is TRBV6-1, the J call TRBJ1-1; D is possibly TRBD1 (5 bases). Per germline, CDR1 MNHNS and CDR2 SASEGT. The CDR3 has 14 residues. V lost 3 bases to trimming and J lost 3 bases, with 11 bases between them.

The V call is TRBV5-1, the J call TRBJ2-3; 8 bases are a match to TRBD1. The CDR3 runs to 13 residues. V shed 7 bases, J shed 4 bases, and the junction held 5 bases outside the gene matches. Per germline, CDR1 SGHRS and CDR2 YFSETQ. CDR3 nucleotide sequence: TGCGCCAGCTGGACAGGGAGAGCAGATACGCAGTATTTT. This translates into CASWTGRADTQYF. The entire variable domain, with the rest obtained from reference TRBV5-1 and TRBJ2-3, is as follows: KAGVTQTPRYLIKTRGQQVTLSCSPISGHRSVSWYQQTPGQGLQFLFEYFSETQRNKGNFPGRFSGRQFSNSRSEMNVSTLELGDSALYLCASWTGRADTQYFGPGTRLTVL.

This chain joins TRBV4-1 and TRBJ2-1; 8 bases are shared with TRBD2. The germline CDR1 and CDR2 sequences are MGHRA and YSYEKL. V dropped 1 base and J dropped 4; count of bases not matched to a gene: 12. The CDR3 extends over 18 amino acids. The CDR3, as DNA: TGCGCCAGCAGCCAAGTCAGACCGGGACTAGGAAAATACAATGAGCAGTTCTTC. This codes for CASSQVRPGLGKYNEQFF.

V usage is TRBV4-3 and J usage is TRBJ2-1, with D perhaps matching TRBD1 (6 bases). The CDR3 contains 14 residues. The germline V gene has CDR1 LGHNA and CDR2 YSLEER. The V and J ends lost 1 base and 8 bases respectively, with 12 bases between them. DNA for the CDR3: TGCGCCAGCAGCCAAGGACAGGAGAGGCATGAGCAGTTCTTC. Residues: CASSQGQERHEQFF.

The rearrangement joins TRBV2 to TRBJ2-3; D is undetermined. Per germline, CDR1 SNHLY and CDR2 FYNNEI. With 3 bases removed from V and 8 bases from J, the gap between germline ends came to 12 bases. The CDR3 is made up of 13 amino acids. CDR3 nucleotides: TGTGCCAGCAGTGACGTCCCTATTGGTACGCAGTATTTT. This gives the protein CASSDVPIGTQYF.

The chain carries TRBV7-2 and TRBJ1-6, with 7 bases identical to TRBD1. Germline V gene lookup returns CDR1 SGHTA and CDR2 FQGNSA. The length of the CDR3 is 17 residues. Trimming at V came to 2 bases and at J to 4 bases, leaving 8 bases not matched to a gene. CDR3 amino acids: CASSLSATGQYNSPLHF. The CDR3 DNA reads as TGTGCCAGCAGCTTATCGGCGACAGGGCAATATAATTCACCCCTCCACTTT.

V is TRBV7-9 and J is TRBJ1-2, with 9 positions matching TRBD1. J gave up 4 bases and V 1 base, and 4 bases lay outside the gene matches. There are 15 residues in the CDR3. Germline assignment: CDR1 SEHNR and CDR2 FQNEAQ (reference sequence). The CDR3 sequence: CASSLELGQGYGYTF. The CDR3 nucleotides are TGTGCCAGCAGCTTAGAGTTGGGACAGGGCTATGGCTACACCTTC.

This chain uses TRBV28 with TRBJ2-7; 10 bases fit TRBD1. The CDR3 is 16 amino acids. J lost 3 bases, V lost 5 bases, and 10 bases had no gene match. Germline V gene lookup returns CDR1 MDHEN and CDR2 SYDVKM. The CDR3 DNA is TGTGCCAGCAGTCCTTCGTCCGACAGGGGGCACTACGAGCAGTACGTC. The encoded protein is CASSPSSDRGHYEQYV.

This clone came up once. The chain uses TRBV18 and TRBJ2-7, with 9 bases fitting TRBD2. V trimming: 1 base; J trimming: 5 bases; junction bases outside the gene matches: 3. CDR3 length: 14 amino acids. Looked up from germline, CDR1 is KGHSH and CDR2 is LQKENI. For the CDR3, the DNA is TGTGCCAGCTCACCACTAGCGGGAGAGGACGAGCAGTACTTC. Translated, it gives CASSPLAGEDEQYF.

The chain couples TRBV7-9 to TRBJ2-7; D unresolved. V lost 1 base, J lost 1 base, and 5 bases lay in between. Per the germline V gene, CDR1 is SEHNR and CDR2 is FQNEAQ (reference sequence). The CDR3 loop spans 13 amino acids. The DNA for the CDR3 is TGTGCCAGCAGCTTAGGATTTTCCTACGAGCAGTACGTC. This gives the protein CASSLGFSYEQYV.

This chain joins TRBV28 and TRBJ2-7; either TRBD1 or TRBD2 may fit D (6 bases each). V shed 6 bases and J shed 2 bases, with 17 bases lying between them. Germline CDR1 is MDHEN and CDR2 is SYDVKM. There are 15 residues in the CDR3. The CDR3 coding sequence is TGTGCCAGCAGAAACAGACAGAGGGGGGCCTACGAGCAGTACTTC. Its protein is CASRNRQRGAYEQYF.

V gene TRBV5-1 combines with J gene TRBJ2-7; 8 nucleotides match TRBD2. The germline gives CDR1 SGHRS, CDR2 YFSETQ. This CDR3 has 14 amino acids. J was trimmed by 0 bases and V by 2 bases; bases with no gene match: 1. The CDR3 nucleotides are TGCGCCAGCAGCTTACTAGCGGACTCCTACGAGCAGTACGTC. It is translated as CASSLLADSYEQYV.

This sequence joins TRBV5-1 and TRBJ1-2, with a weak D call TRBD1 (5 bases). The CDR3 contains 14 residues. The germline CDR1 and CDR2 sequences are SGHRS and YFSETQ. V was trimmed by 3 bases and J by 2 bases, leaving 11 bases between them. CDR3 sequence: CASSSSGANYGYTF. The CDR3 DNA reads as TGCGCCAGCAGCTCATCCGGGGCAAACTATGGCTACACCTTC.

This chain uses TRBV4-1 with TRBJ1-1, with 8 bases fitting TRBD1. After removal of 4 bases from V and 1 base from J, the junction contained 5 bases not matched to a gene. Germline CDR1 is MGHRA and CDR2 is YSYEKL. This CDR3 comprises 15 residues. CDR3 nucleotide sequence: TGCGCCAGCAGCCCGGGGACAGGTCAGAACACTGAAGCTTTCTTT. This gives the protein CASSPGTGQNTEAFF.

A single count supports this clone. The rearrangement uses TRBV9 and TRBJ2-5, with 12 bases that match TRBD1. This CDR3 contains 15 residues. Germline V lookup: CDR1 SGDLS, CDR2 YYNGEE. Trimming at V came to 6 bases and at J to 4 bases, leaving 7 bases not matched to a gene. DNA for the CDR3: TGTGCCAGCACCCCTGGGACAGGGGGCTCAGAGACCCAGTACTTC. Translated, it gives CASTPGTGGSETQYF. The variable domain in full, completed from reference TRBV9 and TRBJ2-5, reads DSGVTQTPKHLITATGQRVTLRCSPRSGDLSVYWYQQSLDQGLQFLIQYYNGEERAKGNILERFSAQQFPDLHSELNLSSLELGDSALYFCASTPGTGGSETQYFGPGTRLLVL.

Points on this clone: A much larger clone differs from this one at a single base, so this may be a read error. The DNA for the CDR3 is TGTGCCAGCAGCTTCGGGACCGGGGAGCTGTTTTTT. Its translation is CASSFGTGELFF. The rearrangement links TRBV7-9 to TRBJ2-2; D not certain. The CDR3 is 12 residues long. The V end was cut by 3 bases, the J end by 5 bases, with 4 bases between. Germline V CDR1 and CDR2: SEHNR, FQNEAQ (reference sequence).

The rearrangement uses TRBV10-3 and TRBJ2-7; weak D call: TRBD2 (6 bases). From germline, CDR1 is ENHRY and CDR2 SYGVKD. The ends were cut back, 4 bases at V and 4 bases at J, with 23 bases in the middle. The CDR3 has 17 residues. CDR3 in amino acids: CAISGGGTPLVRYEQYF. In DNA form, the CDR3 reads TGTGCCATCAGTGGGGGTGGGACTCCCCTAGTTCGGTACGAGCAGTACTTC.

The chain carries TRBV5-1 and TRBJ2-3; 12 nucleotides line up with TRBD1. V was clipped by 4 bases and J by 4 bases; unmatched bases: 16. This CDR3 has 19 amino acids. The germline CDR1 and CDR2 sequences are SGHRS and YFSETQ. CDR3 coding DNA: TGCGCCAGCAGCATAACAAGTCCCGGGACAGGGGGCCGTGCAGATACGCAGTATTTT. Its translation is CASSITSPGTGGRADTQYF.

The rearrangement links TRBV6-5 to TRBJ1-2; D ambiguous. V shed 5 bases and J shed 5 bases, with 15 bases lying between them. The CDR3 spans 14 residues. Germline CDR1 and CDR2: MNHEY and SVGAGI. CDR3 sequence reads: CASSPNAGRYGYTF. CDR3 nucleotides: TGTGCCAGCAGTCCCAATGCGGGGAGGTATGGCTACACCTTC.

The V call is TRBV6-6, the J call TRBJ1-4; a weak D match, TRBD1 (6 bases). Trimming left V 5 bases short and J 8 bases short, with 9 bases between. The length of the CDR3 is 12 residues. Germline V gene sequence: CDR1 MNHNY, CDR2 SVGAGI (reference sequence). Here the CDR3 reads CASSRGAEKLFF. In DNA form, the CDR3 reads TGTGCCAGCAGTAGGGGGGCCGAAAAACTGTTTTTT.

The CDR3 spells CASGELAGGYEQYF. In DNA, the CDR3 is TGTGCCTCTGGGGAACTAGCGGGAGGGTACGAGCAGTACTTC. The chain combines TRBV27 with TRBJ2-7; 13 bases line up with TRBD2. Germline values: CDR1 MNHEY, CDR2 SMNVEV (reference sequence). CDR3 length: 14 amino acids. The V gene end was trimmed by 11 bases and the J gene end by 4 bases; junction bases not matched to a gene: 8.

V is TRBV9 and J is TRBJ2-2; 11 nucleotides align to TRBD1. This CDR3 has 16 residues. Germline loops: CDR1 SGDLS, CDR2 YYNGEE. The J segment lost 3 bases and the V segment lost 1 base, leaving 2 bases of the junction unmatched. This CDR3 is CASSVQGQGDTGELFF. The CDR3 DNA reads TGTGCCAGCAGCGTACAGGGACAGGGGGACACCGGGGAGCTGTTTTTT.

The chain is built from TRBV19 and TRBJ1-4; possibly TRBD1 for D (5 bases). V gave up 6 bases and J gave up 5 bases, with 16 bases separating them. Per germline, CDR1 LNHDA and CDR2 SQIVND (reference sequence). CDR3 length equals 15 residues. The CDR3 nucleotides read TGTGCCAGTAGGACCAACCGGGACGACAATGAAAAACTGTTTTTT. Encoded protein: CASRTNRDDNEKLFF.

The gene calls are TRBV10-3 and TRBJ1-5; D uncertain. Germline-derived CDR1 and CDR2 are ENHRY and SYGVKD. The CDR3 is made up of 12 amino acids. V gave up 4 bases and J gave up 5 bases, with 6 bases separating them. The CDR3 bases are TGTGCCATCAGTGCTTGGGATCAGCCCCAGCATTTT. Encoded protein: CAISAWDQPQHF.

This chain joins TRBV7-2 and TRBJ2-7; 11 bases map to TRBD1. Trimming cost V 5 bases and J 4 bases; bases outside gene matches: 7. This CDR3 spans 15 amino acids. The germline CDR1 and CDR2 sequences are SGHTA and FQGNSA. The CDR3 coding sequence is TGTGCCAGCAGCCCGACCGGGACAGGGGGTTACGAGCAGTACTTC. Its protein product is CASSPTGTGGYEQYF.

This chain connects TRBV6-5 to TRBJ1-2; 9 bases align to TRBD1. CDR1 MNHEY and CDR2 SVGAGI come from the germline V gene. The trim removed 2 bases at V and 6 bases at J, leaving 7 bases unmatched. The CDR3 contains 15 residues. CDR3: CASSYRSTGGDGYTF. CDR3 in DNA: TGTGCCAGCAGTTACCGAAGTACAGGGGGCGATGGCTACACCTTC.

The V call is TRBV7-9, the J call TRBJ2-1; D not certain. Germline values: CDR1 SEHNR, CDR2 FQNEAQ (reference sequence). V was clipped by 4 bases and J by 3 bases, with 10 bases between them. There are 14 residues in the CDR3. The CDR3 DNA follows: TGTGCCAGCAGCTCCTTTTTGGACTACAATGAGCAGTTCTTC. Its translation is CASSSFLDYNEQFF.